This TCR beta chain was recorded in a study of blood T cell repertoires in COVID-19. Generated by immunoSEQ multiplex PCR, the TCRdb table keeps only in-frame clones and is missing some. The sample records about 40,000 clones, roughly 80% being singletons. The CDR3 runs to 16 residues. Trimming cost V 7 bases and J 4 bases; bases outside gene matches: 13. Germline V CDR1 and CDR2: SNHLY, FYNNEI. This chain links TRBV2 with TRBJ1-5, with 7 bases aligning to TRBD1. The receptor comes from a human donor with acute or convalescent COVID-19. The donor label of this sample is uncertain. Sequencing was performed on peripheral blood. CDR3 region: CASTLTRDSFNQPQHF. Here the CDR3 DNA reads TGTGCCAGCACCCTTACCCGGGACAGTTTTAATCAGCCCCAGCATTTT.